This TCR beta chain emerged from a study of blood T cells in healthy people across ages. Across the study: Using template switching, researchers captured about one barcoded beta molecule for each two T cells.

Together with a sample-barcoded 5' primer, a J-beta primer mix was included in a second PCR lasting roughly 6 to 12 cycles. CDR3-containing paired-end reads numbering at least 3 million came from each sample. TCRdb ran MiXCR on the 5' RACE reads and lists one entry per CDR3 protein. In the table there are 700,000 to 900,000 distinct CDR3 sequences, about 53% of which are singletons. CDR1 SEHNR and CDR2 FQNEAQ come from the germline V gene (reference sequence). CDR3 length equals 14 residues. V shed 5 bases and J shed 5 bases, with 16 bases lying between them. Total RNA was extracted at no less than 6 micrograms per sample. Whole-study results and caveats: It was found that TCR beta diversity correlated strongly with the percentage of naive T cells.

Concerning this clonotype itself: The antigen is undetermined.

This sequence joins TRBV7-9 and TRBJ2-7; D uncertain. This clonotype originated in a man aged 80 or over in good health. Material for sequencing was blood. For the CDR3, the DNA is TGTGCCAGCAGCCTAATCCGCGGTGACGACGAGCAGTACTTC. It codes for CASSLIRGDDEQYF.